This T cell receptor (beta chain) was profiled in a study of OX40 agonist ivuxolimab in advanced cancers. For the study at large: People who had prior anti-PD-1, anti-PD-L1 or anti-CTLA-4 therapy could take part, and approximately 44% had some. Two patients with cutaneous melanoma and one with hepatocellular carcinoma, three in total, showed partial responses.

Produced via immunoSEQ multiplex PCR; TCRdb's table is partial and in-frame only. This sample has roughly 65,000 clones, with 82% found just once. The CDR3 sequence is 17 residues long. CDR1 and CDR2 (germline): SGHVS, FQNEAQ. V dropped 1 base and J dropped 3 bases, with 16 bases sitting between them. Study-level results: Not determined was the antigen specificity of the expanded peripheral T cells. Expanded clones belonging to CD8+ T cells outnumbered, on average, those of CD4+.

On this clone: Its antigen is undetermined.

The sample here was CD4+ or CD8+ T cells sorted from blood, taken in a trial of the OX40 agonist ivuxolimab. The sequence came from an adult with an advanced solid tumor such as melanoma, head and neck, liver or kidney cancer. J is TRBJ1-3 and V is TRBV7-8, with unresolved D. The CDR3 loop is CASSLGFGQLFGNTIYF. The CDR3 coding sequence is TGTGCCAGCAGCTTAGGCTTTGGCCAGCTTTTTGGAAACACCATATATTTT.